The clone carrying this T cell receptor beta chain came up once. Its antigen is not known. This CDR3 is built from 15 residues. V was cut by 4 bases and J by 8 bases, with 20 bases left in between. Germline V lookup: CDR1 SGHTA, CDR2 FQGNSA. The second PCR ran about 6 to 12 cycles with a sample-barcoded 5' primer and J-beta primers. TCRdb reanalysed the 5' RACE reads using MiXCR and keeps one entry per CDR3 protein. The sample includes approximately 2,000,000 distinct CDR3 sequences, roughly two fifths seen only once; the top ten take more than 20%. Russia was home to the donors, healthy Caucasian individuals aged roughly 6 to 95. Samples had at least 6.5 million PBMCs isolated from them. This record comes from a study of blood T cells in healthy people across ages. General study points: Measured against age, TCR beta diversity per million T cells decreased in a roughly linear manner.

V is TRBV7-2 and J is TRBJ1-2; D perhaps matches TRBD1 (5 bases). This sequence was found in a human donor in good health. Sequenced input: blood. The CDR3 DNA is TGTGCCAGCAGCTCCTGGATCAGGGCCTTGGGGGGCTACACCTTC. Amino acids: CASSSWIRALGGYTF.